This is a list of T cell receptor beta chains from one sample in a study of T cells in Graves' hyperthyroidism and ophthalmopathy. TCRdb redid the calling of the multiplex PCR reads with MiXCR, one entry per CDR3 protein. The sample has hundreds of thousands of distinct CDR3 sequences; roughly 20% are singletons. Sample: blood. The receptors derive from a man aged 25 to 45 with Graves' ophthalmopathy. The CDR3 runs from the conserved cysteine through the conserved F or W. Fields, in order: D gene, clone size, V gene, J gene, CDR3 protein, CDR3 DNA. A D gene is named only where the DNA matches it firmly. Clone size is stated in some rows and not others, as once, few, many or a class when expanded.

>-|once|TRBV10-3|TRBJ2-2
CAISGRLNTGELFF
TGTGCCATCAGTGGCCGGCTAAACACCGGGGAGCTGTTTTTT
>TRBD1|few|TRBV6-2/TRBV6-3|TRBJ1-5
CASRRTGRGNQPQHF
TGTGCCAGCAGACGGACAGGGCGAGGCAATCAGCCCCAGCATTTT
>TRBD1|-|TRBV5-5|TRBJ2-3
CASSPGQLSTDTQYF
TGTGCCAGCAGTCCGGGACAGTTATCCACAGATACGCAGTATTTT
>-|many|TRBV18|TRBJ2-5
CASSPPWETQYF
TGTGCCAGCTCACCACCTTGGGAGACCCAGTACTTC
>TRBD1|-|TRBV7-2|TRBJ2-7
CASSQETGRLYYEQYF
TGTGCCAGCAGCCAAGAGACAGGGCGCCTGTACTACGAGCAGTACTTC
>-|-|TRBV7-9|TRBJ1-2
CASSPSGGADGYTF
TGTGCCAGCAGCCCGTCCGGGGGGGCGGATGGCTACACCTTC
>-|-|TRBV20-1|TRBJ2-7
CSARETGAYEQYF
TGCAGTGCTAGAGAGACGGGAGCCTACGAGCAGTACTTC
>-|-|TRBV29-1|TRBJ2-1
CSVEENREFTYNEQFF
TGCAGCGTTGAAGAGAATCGGGAGTTCACCTACAATGAGCAGTTCTTC
>-|-|TRBV7-2|TRBJ2-2
CASSSRADGPQTGELFF
TGTGCCAGCAGCTCAAGGGCCGACGGGCCGCAGACCGGGGAGCTGTTTTTT
>-|-|TRBV12-3/TRBV12-4|TRBJ1-1
CASSPGLSEAFF
TGTGCCAGCAGTCCGGGACTTTCGGAAGCTTTCTTT
>-|few|TRBV18|TRBJ2-7
CASSPQGTTSYEQYF
TGTGCCAGCTCGCCTCAGGGTACTACCTCCTACGAGCAGTACTTC
>-|many|TRBV28|TRBJ1-1
CASSLDRPSTEAFF
TGTGCCAGCAGTCTCGACAGGCCGTCGACTGAAGCTTTCTTT
>TRBD1|many|TRBV2|TRBJ1-5
CASRQGAFNQPQHF
TGTGCCAGCCGACAGGGGGCTTTCAATCAGCCCCAGCATTTT
>TRBD1|-|TRBV19|TRBJ2-1
CASTLTGANEQFF
TGTGCCAGTACCCTCACAGGGGCCAATGAGCAGTTCTTC
>TRBD2|many|TRBV2|TRBJ2-5
CASIGEREGLETQYF
TGTGCCAGCATAGGGGAACGGGAGGGCCTGGAGACCCAGTACTTC
>TRBD1|few|TRBV7-9|TRBJ1-6
CASSLGTGSSPLHF
TGTGCCAGCAGCTTGGGGACAGGAAGCTCACCCCTCCACTTT
>TRBD2|few|TRBV20-1|TRBJ2-2
CSATPVEVAGRFKFTGELFF
TGCAGTGCCACACCCGTTGAGGTAGCGGGGAGGTTTAAGTTCACCGGGGAGCTGTTTTTT
>-|few|TRBV10-1|TRBJ2-1
CASSFGAHNEQFF
TGCGCCAGCAGCTTCGGAGCTCACAATGAGCAGTTCTTC
>-|-|TRBV19|TRBJ2-1
CASGIRGSRNEQFF
TGTGCCAGTGGTATTCGTGGGAGCCGGAATGAGCAGTTCTTC
>-|-|TRBV5-5|TRBJ1-3
CASSLGGGSLRNTIYF
TGTGCCAGCAGCTTGGGTGGGGGCAGCCTGAGAAACACCATATATTTT
>-|many|TRBV30|TRBJ2-7
CAWEGLSNSYEQYF
TGTGCCTGGGAGGGTCTTTCAAATTCCTACGAGCAGTACTTC
>TRBD2|few|TRBV7-2|TRBJ2-1
CASSFSGTSGIYSSYNEQFF
TGTGCCAGCAGCTTCTCCGGGACTAGCGGGATTTATAGCTCCTACAATGAGCAGTTCTTC
>TRBD1|many|TRBV13|TRBJ2-1
CASSPRTGSSNEQFF
TGTGCCAGCAGTCCACGGACAGGGTCGAGCAATGAGCAGTTCTTC
>-|few|TRBV29-1|TRBJ1-5
CSVEANVGDDPYSNQPQHF
TGCAGCGTTGAAGCTAATGTGGGGGATGACCCCTATAGCAATCAGCCCCAGCATTTT
>TRBD1|many|TRBV11-2|TRBJ2-7
CASSLVGRGYEQYF
TGTGCCAGCAGCTTAGTGGGCAGGGGGTACGAGCAGTACTTC